This T cell receptor beta chain is from a study of regulatory T cells in long-lasting Graves disease. Overall study: Patients newly diagnosed with Graves' had been on antithyroid drugs for under 3 months.

Time point defined: newly diagnosed GD, antithyroid drugs for less than 3 months. RNA isolated from PBMCs was used to make the TCR library. In its sample, this clonotype was seen a few times. No antigen is known for it. According to the study, TCR beta libraries were built with iRepertoire HTBI primers and CDR3-region Arm-PCR. The authors' processing: Analysis of the samples identified about 62 TRBV and over 13 TRBJ segments. Via MiXCR, TCRdb re-called the multiplex PCR reads, giving one row per CDR3 protein. TCRdb assigned the V and J calls; the authors' analysis was not used. There are about 430,000 distinct CDR3 sequences in the sample; over 12% occur only once, and approximately 8% lies in the top ten. Study findings and constraints: Less diverse TCR repertoires were seen in persistent Graves' patients than in newly diagnosed ones.

The same sample was also studied in work on T cells in Graves' hyperthyroidism and ophthalmopathy.

The TCR sequence derives from a woman in her thirties or forties with Graves disease. Here the sequenced sample was peripheral blood mononuclear cells (PBMCs), taken at new diagnosis, from a patient treated with antithyroid drugs.

The CDR3 spells CASRLDRNSYEQYF. CDR3 sequence (DNA): TGTGCCAGCAGACTGGACAGGAACTCCTACGAGCAGTACTTC. The chain links TRBV6-1 to TRBJ2-7; 7 bases map to TRBD1. Germline-derived CDR1 and CDR2 are MNHNS and SASEGT. This CDR3 is built from 14 residues. After removal of 6 bases from V and 0 bases from J, the junction contained 5 bases not matched to a gene.